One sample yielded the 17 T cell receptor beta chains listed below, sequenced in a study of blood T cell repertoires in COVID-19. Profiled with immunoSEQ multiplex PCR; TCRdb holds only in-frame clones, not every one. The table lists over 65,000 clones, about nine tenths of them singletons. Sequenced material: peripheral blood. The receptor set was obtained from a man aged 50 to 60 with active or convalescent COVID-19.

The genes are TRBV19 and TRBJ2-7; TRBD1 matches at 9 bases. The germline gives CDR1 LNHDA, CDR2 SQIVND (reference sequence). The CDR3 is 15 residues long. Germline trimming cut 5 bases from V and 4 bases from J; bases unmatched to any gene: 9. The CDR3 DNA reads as TGTGCCAGTAGTTACCGGGACAGGGAGGTTTACGAGCAGTACTTC. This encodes CASSYRDREVYEQYF.

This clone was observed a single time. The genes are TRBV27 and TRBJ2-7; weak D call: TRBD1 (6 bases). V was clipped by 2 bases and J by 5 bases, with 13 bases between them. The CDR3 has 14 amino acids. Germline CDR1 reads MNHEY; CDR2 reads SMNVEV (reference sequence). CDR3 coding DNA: TGTGCCAGCAGTTTACGCCAGGGGCTGGACGAGCAGTACTTC. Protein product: CASSLRQGLDEQYF.

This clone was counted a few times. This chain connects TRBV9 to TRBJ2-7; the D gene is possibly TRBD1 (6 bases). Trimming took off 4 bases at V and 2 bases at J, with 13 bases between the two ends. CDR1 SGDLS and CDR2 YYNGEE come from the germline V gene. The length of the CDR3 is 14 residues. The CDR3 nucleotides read TGTGCCAGCAGCCCCCGGACAGCCGCCTACGAGCAGTACTTC. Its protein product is CASSPRTAAYEQYF.

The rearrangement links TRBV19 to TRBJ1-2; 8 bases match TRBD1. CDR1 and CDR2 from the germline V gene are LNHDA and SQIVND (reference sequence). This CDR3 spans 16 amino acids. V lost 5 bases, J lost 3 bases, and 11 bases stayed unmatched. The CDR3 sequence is CASSLLDRAHDYGYTF. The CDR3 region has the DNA TGTGCCAGTAGTCTCCTGGACAGGGCCCATGACTATGGCTACACCTTC.

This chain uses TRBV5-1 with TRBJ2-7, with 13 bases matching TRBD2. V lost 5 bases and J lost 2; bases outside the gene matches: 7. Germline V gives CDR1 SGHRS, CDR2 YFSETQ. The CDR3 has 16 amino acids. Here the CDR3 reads CASRNTGTSGTYEQYF. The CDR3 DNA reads TGCGCCAGCAGGAATACCGGGACTAGCGGGACCTACGAGCAGTACTTC.

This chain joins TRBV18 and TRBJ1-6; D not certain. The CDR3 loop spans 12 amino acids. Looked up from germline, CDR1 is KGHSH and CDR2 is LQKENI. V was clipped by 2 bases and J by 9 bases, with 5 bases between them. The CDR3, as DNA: TGTGCCAGCTCACCAGTATCTTCACCCCTCCACTTT. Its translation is CASSPVSSPLHF.

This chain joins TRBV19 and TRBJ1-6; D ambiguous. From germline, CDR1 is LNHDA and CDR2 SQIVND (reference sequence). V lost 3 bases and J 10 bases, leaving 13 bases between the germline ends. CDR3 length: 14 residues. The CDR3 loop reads CASSMQEADSPLHF. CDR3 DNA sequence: TGTGCCAGTAGTATGCAGGAGGCGGACTCACCCCTCCACTTT.

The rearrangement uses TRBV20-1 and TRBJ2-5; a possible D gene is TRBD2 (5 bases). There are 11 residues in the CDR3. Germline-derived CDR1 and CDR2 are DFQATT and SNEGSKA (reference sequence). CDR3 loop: CSARGPETQYF. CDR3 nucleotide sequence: TGCAGCGCCCGAGGGCCTGAGACCCAGTACTTC.

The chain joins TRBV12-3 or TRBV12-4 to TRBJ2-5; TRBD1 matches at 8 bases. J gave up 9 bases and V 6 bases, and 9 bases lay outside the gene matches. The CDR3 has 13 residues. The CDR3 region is CASRGTGGGAQYF. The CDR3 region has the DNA TGTGCCAGCAGAGGGACAGGCGGCGGGGCCCAGTACTTC.

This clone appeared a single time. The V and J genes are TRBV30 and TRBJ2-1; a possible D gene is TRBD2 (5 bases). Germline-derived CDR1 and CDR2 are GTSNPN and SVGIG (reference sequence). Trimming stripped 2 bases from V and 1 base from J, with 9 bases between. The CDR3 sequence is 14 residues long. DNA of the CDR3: TGTGCCTGGAGTCGGGGTTCGTCCTACAATGAGCAGTTCTTC. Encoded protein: CAWSRGSSYNEQFF. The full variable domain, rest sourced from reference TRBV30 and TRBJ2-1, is SQTIHQWPATLVQPVGSPLSLECTVEGTSNPNLYWYRQAAGRGLQLLFYSVGIGQISSEVPQNLSASRPQDRQFILSSKKLLLSDSGFYLCAWSRGSSYNEQFFGPGTRLTVL.

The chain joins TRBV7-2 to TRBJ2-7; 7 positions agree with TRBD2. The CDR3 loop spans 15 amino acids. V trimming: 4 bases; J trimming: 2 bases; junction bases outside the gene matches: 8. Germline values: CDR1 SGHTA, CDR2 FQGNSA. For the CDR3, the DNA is TGTGCCAGCAGCTACCGGACTAGTAGTACCTACGAGCAGTACTTC. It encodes CASSYRTSSTYEQYF.

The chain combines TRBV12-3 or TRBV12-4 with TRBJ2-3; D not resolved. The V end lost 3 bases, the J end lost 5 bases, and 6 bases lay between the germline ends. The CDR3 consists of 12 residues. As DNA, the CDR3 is TGTGCCAGCAGTTTCCAGTTAGATACGCAGTATTTT. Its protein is CASSFQLDTQYF.

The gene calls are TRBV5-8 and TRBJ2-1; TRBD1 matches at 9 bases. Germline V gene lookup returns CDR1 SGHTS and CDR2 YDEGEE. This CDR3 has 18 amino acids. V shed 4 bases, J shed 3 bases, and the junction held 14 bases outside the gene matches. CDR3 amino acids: CASSGQGRIGRGYNEQFF. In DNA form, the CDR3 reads TGTGCCAGCAGCGGACAGGGGCGAATAGGGAGGGGCTACAATGAGCAGTTCTTC. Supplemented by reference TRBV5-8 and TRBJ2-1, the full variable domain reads EAGVTQSPTHLIKTRGQQATLRCSPISGHTSVYWYQQALGLGLQFLLWYDEGEERNRGNFPPRFSGRQFPNYSSELNVNALELEDSALYLCASSGQGRIGRGYNEQFFGPGTRLTVL.

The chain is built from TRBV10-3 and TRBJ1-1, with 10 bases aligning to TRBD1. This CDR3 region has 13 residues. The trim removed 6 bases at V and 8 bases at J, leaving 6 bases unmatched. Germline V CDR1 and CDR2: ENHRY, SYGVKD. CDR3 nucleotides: TGTGCCATCAGGAACCGGGACAGGGGAGAAGCTTTCTTT. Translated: CAIRNRDRGEAFF.

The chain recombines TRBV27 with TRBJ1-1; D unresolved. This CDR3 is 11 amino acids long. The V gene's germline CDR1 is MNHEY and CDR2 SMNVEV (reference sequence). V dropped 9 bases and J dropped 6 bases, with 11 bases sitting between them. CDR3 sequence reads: CARPSHSEAFF. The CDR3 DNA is TGTGCCAGACCTAGCCACTCTGAAGCTTTCTTT.

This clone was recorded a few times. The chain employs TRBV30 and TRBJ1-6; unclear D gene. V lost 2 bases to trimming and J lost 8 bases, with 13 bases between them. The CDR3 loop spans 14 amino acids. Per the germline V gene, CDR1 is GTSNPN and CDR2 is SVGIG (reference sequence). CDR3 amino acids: CAWSTGLGDSPLHF. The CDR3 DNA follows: TGTGCCTGGAGTACCGGCCTGGGAGATTCACCCCTCCACTTT.

CDR3 amino acids: CASSLYSGGNPPSYEQYF. DNA of the CDR3: TGTGCCAGCAGTTTATATTCAGGGGGCAACCCCCCCTCCTACGAGCAGTACTTC. The chain employs TRBV27 and TRBJ2-7, with 8 positions matching TRBD1. This CDR3 is 18 amino acids long. V lost 1 base, J lost 0 bases, and 11 bases stayed unmatched. CDR1 is MNHEY, CDR2 SMNVEV, per germline (reference sequence).